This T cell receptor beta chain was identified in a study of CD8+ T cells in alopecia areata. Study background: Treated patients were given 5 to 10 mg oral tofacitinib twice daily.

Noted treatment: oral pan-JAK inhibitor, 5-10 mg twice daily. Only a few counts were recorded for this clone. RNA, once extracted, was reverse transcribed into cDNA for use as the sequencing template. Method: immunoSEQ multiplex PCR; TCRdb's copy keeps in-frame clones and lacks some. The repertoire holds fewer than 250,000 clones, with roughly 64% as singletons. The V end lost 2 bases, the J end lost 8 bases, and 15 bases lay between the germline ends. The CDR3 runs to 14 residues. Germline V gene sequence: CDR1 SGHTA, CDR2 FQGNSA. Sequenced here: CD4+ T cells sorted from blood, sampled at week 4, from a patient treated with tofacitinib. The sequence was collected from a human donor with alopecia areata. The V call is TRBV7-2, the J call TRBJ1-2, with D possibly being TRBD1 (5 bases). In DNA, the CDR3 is TGTGCCAGCAGCTTAAACGGGGCCGCGATCGGCTACACCTTC. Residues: CASSLNGAAIGYTF.